A selection of T cell receptor beta chains follows, all from one sample in a study of blood T cell repertoires in COVID-19. Sequencing used immunoSEQ multiplex PCR; TCRdb keeps in-frame clones, though not all of them. The data contain under 200,000 clones, roughly 81% of them singletons. Sequenced material: peripheral blood. All receptors derive from a woman of 80 years or more with acute or convalescent COVID-19. Each CDR3 is given with its conserved first and last residue. The D gene is left open where the match is weak. A clone size is listed for some rows: how often the clone was seen (once, few, many), or a class if it is expanded.

len,abundance,v_gene,j_gene,d_gene,CDR3aa,CDR3nt
18,-,TRBV27,TRBJ2-1,-,CASSLFGAGTNSYNEQFF,TGTGCCAGCAGTTTATTTGGGGCAGGAACAAACTCCTACAATGAGCAGTTCTTC
12,-,TRBV29-1,TRBJ2-2,-,CSVNGLAGELFF,TGCAGCGTTAATGGCCTCGCCGGGGAGCTGTTTTTT
15,-,TRBV18,TRBJ2-7,TRBD1,CASSPGTGHVYEQYF,TGTGCCAGCTCACCCGGGACAGGACATGTCTACGAGCAGTACTTC
15,few,TRBV28,TRBJ1-5,TRBD1,CASGRTGQGHQPQHF,TGTGCCAGCGGAAGGACGGGACAGGGACATCAGCCCCAGCATTTT
11,few,TRBV6-6,TRBJ2-3,-,CASGHGDTQYF,TGTGCCAGCGGACACGGAGATACGCAGTATTTT
14,-,TRBV29-1,TRBJ2-1,TRBD1,CSVGLGQGKYEQFF,TGCAGCGTTGGGTTAGGACAGGGTAAATATGAGCAGTTCTTC
16,few,TRBV11-2,TRBJ2-7,-,CASSLVAGIGPYEQYF,TGTGCCAGCAGCTTAGTGGCCGGGATTGGCCCCTACGAGCAGTACTTC
12,-,TRBV27,TRBJ2-1,TRBD1,CASSFPGQGAFF,TGTGCCAGCAGTTTCCCGGGACAGGGTGCATTCTTC
12,-,TRBV29-1,TRBJ2-7,TRBD1,CSVVTGTYEQYF,TGCAGCGTTGTGACAGGGACCTACGAGCAGTACTTC
16,-,TRBV4-1,TRBJ2-3,-,CASSQYPVGFPDTQYF,TGCGCCAGCAGCCAGTACCCAGTTGGTTTCCCAGATACGCAGTATTTT
15,-,TRBV4-2,TRBJ2-7,-,CASSPTVGSSYEQYF,TGTGCCAGCAGCCCGACCGTTGGGAGCTCCTACGAGCAGTACTTC
16,-,TRBV10-3,TRBJ1-6,TRBD1,CAISDQGGFYNSPLHF,TGTGCCATCAGTGATCAGGGGGGATTCTATAATTCACCCCTCCACTTT
14,few,TRBV11-2,TRBJ1-1,-,CASSLDPRDTEAFF,TGTGCCAGCAGCTTAGACCCCAGGGACACTGAAGCTTTCTTT
12,-,TRBV29-1,TRBJ2-3,-,CSVNGWADTQYF,TGCAGCGTTAACGGGTGGGCAGATACGCAGTATTTT
13,-,TRBV12-3/TRBV12-4,TRBJ2-7,TRBD1,CASKETGGHEQYF,TGTGCCAGCAAAGAGACAGGGGGCCACGAGCAGTACTTC
15,-,TRBV18,TRBJ1-2,-,CASSPPIGSGYGYTF,TGTGCCAGCTCACCACCGATAGGCAGCGGCTATGGCTACACCTTC
14,-,TRBV4-3,TRBJ1-5,TRBD1,CASSQAGGVEPQHF,TGCGCCAGCAGCCAAGCAGGGGGCGTCGAACCCCAGCATTTT
16,-,TRBV19,TRBJ1-4,TRBD1,CASSSQGPATNEKLFF,TGTGCCAGTAGCTCACAGGGGCCTGCAACTAATGAAAAACTGTTTTTT
16,few,TRBV7-2,TRBJ2-7,TRBD2,CASSFQAGGTPYEQYF,TGTGCCAGCAGCTTCCAAGCGGGAGGGACGCCTTACGAGCAGTACTTC
14,-,TRBV7-2,TRBJ1-2,-,CASGTTGRDYGYTF,TGTGCCAGCGGAACCACAGGGAGAGACTATGGCTACACCTTC
16,-,TRBV7-3,TRBJ2-1,-,CASSPSRESSYNEQFF,TGTGCCAGCAGCCCATCCCGGGAGAGCTCCTACAATGAGCAGTTCTTC
12,-,TRBV2,TRBJ1-2,TRBD1,CASRGQGYGYTF,TGTGCCAGCAGAGGACAGGGGTATGGCTACACCTTC
19,-,TRBV6-1,TRBJ2-6,-,CASSEVESQAQAGANVLTF,TGTGCCAGCAGTGAAGTTGAAAGCCAGGCCCAGGCTGGGGCCAACGTCCTGACTTTC
12,-,TRBV30,TRBJ1-2,TRBD1,CAWTGGNYGYTF,TGTGCCTGGACAGGGGGCAACTATGGCTACACCTTC
15,-,TRBV18,TRBJ1-1,TRBD1,CASSDRDRVYTEAFF,TGTGCCAGCTCAGACCGGGACAGGGTGTACACTGAAGCTTTCTTT
15,-,TRBV24-1,TRBJ1-2,-,CATKGIPTTVEGYTF,TGTGCCACCAAGGGGATTCCCACTACCGTGGAGGGGTACACCTTC
16,-,TRBV6-2/TRBV6-3,TRBJ2-7,-,CASSHLRLALTYEQYF,TGTGCCAGCAGTCACCTTCGCCTAGCGCTTACCTACGAGCAGTACTTC